The next 17 T cell receptor beta chains were all read from a single sample in a study of regulatory T cells in long-lasting Graves disease. iRepertoire HTBI primers and Arm-PCR of CDR3 regions built TCR beta libraries. Via MiXCR, TCRdb re-called the multiplex PCR reads, giving one row per CDR3 protein. The data show around 460,000 distinct CDR3 sequences, around a fifth seen once. Indicated time point: persistent/refractory GD, antithyroid drugs over 5 years with positive TRAb. PBMCs provided the RNA from which the TCR library was made. Specimen: peripheral blood mononuclear cells (PBMCs), collected when the disease was refractory, from a patient treated with antithyroid drugs. These receptors all stem from a female donor with Graves disease.

The chain couples TRBV24-1 to TRBJ2-5; D not resolved. V was clipped by 0 bases and J by 4 bases, with 8 bases between them. This CDR3 has 14 amino acids. Germline V gene data show CDR1 as KGHDR and CDR2 as SFDVKD. In DNA, the CDR3 is TGTGCCACCAGTGATTTGAGTCAATCAGAGACCCAGTACTTC. It codes for CATSDLSQSETQYF.

This clonotype was detected many times. The chain uses TRBV5-6 and TRBJ1-5; no clear D gene. Per the germline V gene, CDR1 is SGHDT and CDR2 is YYEEEE. The CDR3 is 16 residues long. V dropped 1 base and J dropped 2 bases, with 13 bases sitting between them. In nucleotides, the CDR3 is TGTGCCAGCAGCTTGTATACTGGGTCAGGCAATCAGCCCCAGCATTTT. It is translated as CASSLYTGSGNQPQHF.

This clonotype was detected many times. The chain is built from TRBV5-1 and TRBJ2-6; D not certain. The CDR3 is 16 amino acids. Trimming pared 5 bases from V and 2 bases from J, leaving 14 bases between. In germline, CDR1 is SGHRS, CDR2 YFSETQ. DNA for the CDR3: TGCGCCAGCAGGTCTGGGTATTGGGCTGGGGCCAACGTCCTGACTTTC. Amino acids: CASRSGYWAGANVLTF.

This clonotype has a count of ten or more. One junction end does not reproduce the germline sequence, and a read error may be involved. The chain employs TRBV10-3 and TRBJ2-7; 8 positions agree with TRBD1. CDR1 is ENHRY, CDR2 SYGVKD, per germline. The CDR3 has 15 residues. In DNA, the CDR3 is TGTGCCATCAGTGAGTCACTGGACAGGGTTGGCGAGCAATACTTC. It is translated as CAISESLDRVGEQYF.

The chain employs TRBV19 and TRBJ1-1; 8 bases map to TRBD1. There are 13 residues in the CDR3. CDR1 is LNHDA, CDR2 SQIVND, per germline (reference sequence). V lost 1 base to trimming and J lost 9 bases; unmatched junction nucleotides: 4. CDR3: CASSIATGGKAFF. CDR3 coding DNA: TGTGCCAGTAGTATAGCAACAGGGGGGAAAGCTTTCTTT.

The chain links TRBV5-1 to TRBJ1-1, with 7 bases matching TRBD1. The V and J ends lost 5 bases and 4 bases, in that order; junction bases with no gene match: 5. This CDR3 comprises 13 residues. In germline, CDR1 is SGHRS, CDR2 YFSETQ. CDR3 coding DNA: TGCGCCAGCAGGGAAGCAGGGGGCACTGAAGCTTTCTTT. Translated, it gives CASREAGGTEAFF. Drawing the rest from reference TRBV5-1 and TRBJ1-1, the complete variable domain is KAGVTQTPRYLIKTRGQQVTLSCSPISGHRSVSWYQQTPGQGLQFLFEYFSETQRNKGNFPGRFSGRQFSNSRSEMNVSTLELGDSALYLCASREAGGTEAFFGQGTRLTVV.

This clonotype turned up a few times. The J gene is TRBJ1-4, the V gene TRBV7-2, with D possibly being TRBD1 (5 bases). V was cut by 6 bases and J by 3 bases, with 14 bases left in between. The CDR3 runs to 15 residues. Germline V gives CDR1 SGHTA, CDR2 FQGNSA. The CDR3 sequence is CASRLQGSANEKLFF. CDR3 DNA: TGTGCCAGCAGACTCCAGGGATCGGCTAATGAAAAACTGTTTTTT.

This clonotype was found many times. This rearrangement joins TRBV19 to TRBJ2-5; D gene ambiguous. Per the germline V gene, CDR1 is LNHDA and CDR2 is SQIVND (reference sequence). The CDR3 is made up of 11 amino acids. V was trimmed by 7 bases and J by 6 bases, leaving 9 bases between them. The CDR3 region is CASIPYQTQYF. Written as DNA, the CDR3 is TGTGCCAGTATTCCCTATCAGACCCAGTACTTC.

The sample holds a few counts of this clonotype. V usage is TRBV12-3 or TRBV12-4 and J usage is TRBJ1-5; 9 bases match TRBD1. Trimming removed 4 bases from V and 4 bases from J; junction bases left unmatched: 17. The CDR3 has 19 residues. The CDR3 region is CASSSPGGLGQGLNQPQHF. In DNA form, the CDR3 reads TGTGCCAGCAGTTCACCGGGGGGCTTAGGACAGGGGCTAAATCAGCCCCAGCATTTT.

This clonotype was found many times. This chain connects TRBV28 to TRBJ2-4; D may be TRBD1 (5 bases). Germline CDR1 and CDR2: MDHEN and SYDVKM. CDR3 size: 15 residues. V was trimmed by 5 bases and J by 7 bases, leaving 18 bases between them. CDR3 nucleotide sequence: TGTGCCAGCAGTCCCCCTCAGACCCCAGGGAACATTCAGTACTTC. Amino acids: CASSPPQTPGNIQYF.

The chain uses TRBV2 and TRBJ2-2; D not resolved. CDR3 size: 16 residues. Trimming removed 6 bases at V and 0 bases at J, with 14 bases between. CDR1 and CDR2 from the germline V gene are SNHLY and FYNNEI. This CDR3 reads CASSLMTAANTGELFF. As DNA, the CDR3 is TGTGCCAGCAGCCTCATGACGGCAGCGAACACCGGGGAGCTGTTTTTT.

This chain links TRBV7-2 with TRBJ1-3; TRBD1 is a possible D gene (5 bases). The CDR3 runs 15 residues. Trimming took off 1 base at V and 1 base at J, with 8 bases between the two ends. In germline, CDR1 is SGHTA, CDR2 FQGNSA. CDR3 nucleotide sequence: TGTGCCAGCAGCTTAGAAGGGGCTTCTGGAAACACCATATATTTT. This sequence encodes CASSLEGASGNTIYF.

This chain connects TRBV12-3 or TRBV12-4 to TRBJ2-2; D gene uncertain. CDR3 length equals 15 residues. The germline V and J ends were trimmed by 1 base and 5 bases, with 11 bases remaining between them. The CDR3 bases are TGTGCCAGCAGTTTAGGGGCAGGTTATACCGGGGAGCTGTTTTTT. It specifies CASSLGAGYTGELFF.

Many counts were recorded for this clonotype. The chain joins TRBV6-1 to TRBJ1-2; 7 nucleotides match TRBD1. The length of the CDR3 is 13 residues. In germline, CDR1 is MNHNS, CDR2 SASEGT. J gave up 13 bases and V 3 bases, and 11 bases lay outside the gene matches. CDR3 nucleotides: TGTGCCAGCAGTGACCGGTCAACAGGGGTTATCACCTTC. It codes for CASSDRSTGVITF.

This clonotype has a handful of counts. J is TRBJ2-3 and V is TRBV12-3 or TRBV12-4; no reliable D call. This CDR3 region has 13 residues. Trimming cost V 8 bases and J 1 base, with 10 bases left between them. The chain's CDR3 is CASSPTGTDTQYF. The CDR3, as DNA: TGTGCCAGCTCACCGACGGGCACAGATACGCAGTATTTT.

This clonotype has ten or more counts. The CDR3 region is CASSKAGEQYF. CDR3 DNA: TGTGCCAGCAGCAAAGCGGGGGAGCAGTACTTC. The rearrangement links TRBV3-1 to TRBJ2-7, with TRBD2 identical over 7 bases. This CDR3 has 11 residues. V shed 5 bases and J 7 bases; nucleotides not matched to a gene: 2. Germline V gene lookup returns CDR1 LGHDT and CDR2 YNNKEL (reference sequence).

The genes are TRBV7-2 and TRBJ1-5; D call uncertain. The germline V gene encodes CDR1 SGHTA and CDR2 FQGNSA. With 0 bases removed from V and 5 bases from J, the gap between germline ends came to 14 bases. There are 16 residues in the CDR3. CDR3 in amino acids: CASSLAGPGNDQPQHF. The DNA of the CDR3 is TGTGCCAGCAGCTTAGCGGGTCCGGGGAATGATCAGCCCCAGCATTTT.